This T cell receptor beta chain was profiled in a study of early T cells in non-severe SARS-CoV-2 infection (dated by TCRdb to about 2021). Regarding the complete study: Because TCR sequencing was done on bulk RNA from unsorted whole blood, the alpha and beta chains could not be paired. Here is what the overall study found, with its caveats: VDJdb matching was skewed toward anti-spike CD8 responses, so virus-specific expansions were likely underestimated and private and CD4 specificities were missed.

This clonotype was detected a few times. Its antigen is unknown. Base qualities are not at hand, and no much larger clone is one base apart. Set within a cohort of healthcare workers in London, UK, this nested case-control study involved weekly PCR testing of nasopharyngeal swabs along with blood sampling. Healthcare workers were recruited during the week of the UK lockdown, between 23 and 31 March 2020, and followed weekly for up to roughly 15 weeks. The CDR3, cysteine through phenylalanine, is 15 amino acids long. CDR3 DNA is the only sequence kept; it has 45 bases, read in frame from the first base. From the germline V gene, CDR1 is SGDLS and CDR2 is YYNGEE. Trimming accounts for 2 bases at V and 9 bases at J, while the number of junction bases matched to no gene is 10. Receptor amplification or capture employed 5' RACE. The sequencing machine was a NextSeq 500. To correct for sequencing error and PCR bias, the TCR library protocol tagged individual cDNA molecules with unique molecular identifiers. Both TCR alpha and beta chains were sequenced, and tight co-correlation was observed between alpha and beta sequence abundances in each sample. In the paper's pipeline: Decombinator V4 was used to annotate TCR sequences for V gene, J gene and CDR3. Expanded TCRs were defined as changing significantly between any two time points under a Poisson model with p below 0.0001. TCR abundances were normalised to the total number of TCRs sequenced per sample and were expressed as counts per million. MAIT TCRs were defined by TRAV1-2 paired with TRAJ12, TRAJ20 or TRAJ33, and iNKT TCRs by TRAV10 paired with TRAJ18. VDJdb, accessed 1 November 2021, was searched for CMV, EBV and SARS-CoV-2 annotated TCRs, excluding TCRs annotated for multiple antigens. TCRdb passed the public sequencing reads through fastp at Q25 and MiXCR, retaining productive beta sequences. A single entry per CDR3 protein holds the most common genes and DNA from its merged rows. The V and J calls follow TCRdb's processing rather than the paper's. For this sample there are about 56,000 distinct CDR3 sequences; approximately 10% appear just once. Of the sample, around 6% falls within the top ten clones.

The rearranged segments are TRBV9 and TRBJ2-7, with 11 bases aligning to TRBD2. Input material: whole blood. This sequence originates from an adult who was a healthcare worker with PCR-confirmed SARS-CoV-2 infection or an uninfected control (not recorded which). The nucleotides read TGTGCCAGCAGCGTTCTAGCGGGAGGAGGTCAGGGGCAGTACTTC. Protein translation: CASSVLAGGGQGQYF.